This record concerns one TCR beta chain sequence. This entry comes from a study of T-cell reconstitution after alpha-beta-depleted transplantation in children. V was trimmed by 3 bases and J by 1 base, leaving 21 bases between them. Germline CDR1 and CDR2: LNHDA and SQIVND (reference sequence). This CDR3 is built from 18 residues. It was with unique molecular identifiers that the TCRbeta library was prepared. MiXCR, run by TCRdb on the PCR reads, gives a single entry per CDR3 protein. The sample has over 200,000 distinct CDR3 sequences; about 9.5% are singletons. The chain joins TRBV19 to TRBJ1-1, with unresolved D. The specimen was PBMCs from the stem cell graft donor, collected from the stem cell graft. The clonotype originates from a human donor who donated a stem cell graft to a child with acute lymphoblastic leukemia. The CDR3 region is CASSITLPGKLKNTEAFF. The CDR3 DNA sequence: TGTGCCAGTAGTATTACCCTCCCCGGTAAGCTGAAGAACACTGAAGCTTTCTTT.